This T cell receptor beta chain came from a study of long-term antiretroviral therapy in people with HIV. Researchers report immunoSEQ v3.0 was run at survey level. Produced via immunoSEQ multiplex PCR; TCRdb's table is partial and in-frame only. The sample carries 20,000 to 25,000 clones, under 90% recorded once. Study-level findings and limits: Blood specimens, gathered between about 2003 and 2018, were possibly obtained under older ART regimens.

Germline V gene sequence: CDR1 MDHEN, CDR2 SYDVKM. This CDR3 spans 15 amino acids. V lost 1 base and J lost 0, with 7 bases in between. Regarding this clone: Its antigen is undetermined.

Sample: unsorted PBMCs, taken at the start of antiretroviral therapy. The sequence derives from a man aged 50 or older with HIV. The chain is built from TRBV28 and TRBJ1-3, with no clear D. This CDR3 reads CASSLSPGSGNTIYF. CDR3 nucleotide sequence: TGTGCCAGCAGTTTATCGCCTGGCTCTGGAAACACCATATATTTT.